The TCR beta chain described here comes from a study of beta chain features in type 1 diabetes. General observations from the study: Patients and controls would share equally any PCR tilt toward shorter templates. The study found moderately but significantly shorter TCRB CDR3s in all four CD4+ subsets of Type 1 diabetes patients.

It was via CD45RO/CCR7/CD25/CD127/CD95/CD27 that CD4+ naive, central memory, regulatory and stem cell-like memory cells were sorted. TCRB transcripts that were expressed got sequenced, as all of the isolated RNA had been reverse transcribed. Assay used: immunoSEQ multiplex PCR; TCRdb lists only in-frame clones, some missing. Here the sample spans more than 100,000 clones, 7% to 10% being singletons. This clone turned up a few times. Its specificity is unknown. Between the trimmed V and J ends, which lost 4 bases and 0 bases, there was a span of 10 bases. CDR1 is SNHLY and CDR2 is FYNNEI in the germline V gene. The CDR3 consists of 14 residues.

This TCR derives from a man aged 25 to 40 with type 1 diabetes. The sample taken for sequencing was central memory CD4+ T cells from blood. V and J are TRBV2 and TRBJ2-7; D is undetermined. The CDR3 DNA sequence: TGTGCCAGCAGTGTTCAAGAGCTCTCCTACGAGCAGTACTTC. The encoded protein is CASSVQELSYEQYF.